The T cell receptor beta chain described here comes from a study of a mutant IDH1 vaccine in newly diagnosed glioma. In the study overall: Eight vaccine injections were given to patients in weeks 1, 3, 5, 7, 11, 15, 19 and 23. Sex among treated patients split about 60% male, approximately 40% female; mean age was about 40 years. Patients had received radiotherapy, temozolomide, or both previously, most receiving both. Study results and limitations: Among all patients, vaccine-induced immune responses occurred in roughly 95%.

V was pared by 5 bases and J by 8 bases, with 12 bases between. This CDR3 comprises 11 residues. From germline, CDR1 is DFQATT and CDR2 SNEGSKA (reference sequence). Clones were read by immunoSEQ multiplex PCR, and TCRdb kept only the in-frame ones, dropping some. The sample has about 36,000 clones, roughly 79% seen once. Time point specified: week 5, during vaccination. Doses comprised 300 ug of mutant IDH1 20-mer peptide each, plus topical imiquimod. Comments on this clone: Its specificity is not known.

This chain uses TRBV20-1 with TRBJ1-1; the D is unclear. Sequencing was performed on PBMCs, taken from a glioma patient whose treatment included an IDH1 peptide vaccine. The receptor was derived from a man between 50 and 59 years old with glioma. The CDR3 DNA reads TGCAGTGCTTATACTTTTTCGGAAGCTTTCTTT. Translated: CSAYTFSEAFF.